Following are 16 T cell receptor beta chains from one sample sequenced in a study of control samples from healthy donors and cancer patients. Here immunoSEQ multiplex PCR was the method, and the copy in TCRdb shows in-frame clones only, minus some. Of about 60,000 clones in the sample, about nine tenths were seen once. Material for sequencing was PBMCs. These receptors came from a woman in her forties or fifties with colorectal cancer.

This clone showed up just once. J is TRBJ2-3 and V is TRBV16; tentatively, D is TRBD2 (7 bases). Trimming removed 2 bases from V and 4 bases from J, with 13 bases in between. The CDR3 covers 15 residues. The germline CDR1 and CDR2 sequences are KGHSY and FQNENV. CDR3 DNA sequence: TGTGCCAGCAGCCAAGGGGGCGGGAGTTCAGATACGCAGTATTTT. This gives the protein CASSQGGGSSDTQYF. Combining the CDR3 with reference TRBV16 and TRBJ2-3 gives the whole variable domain GEEVAQTPKHLVRGEGQKAKLYCAPIKGHSYVFWYQQVLKNEFKFLISFQNENVFDETGMPKERFSAKCLPNSPCSLEIQATKLEDSAVYFCASSQGGGSSDTQYFGPGTRLTVL.

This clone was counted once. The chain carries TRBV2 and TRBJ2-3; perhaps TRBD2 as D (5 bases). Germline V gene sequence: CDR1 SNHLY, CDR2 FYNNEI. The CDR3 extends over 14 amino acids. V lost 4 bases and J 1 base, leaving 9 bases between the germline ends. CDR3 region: CASSGGPGTDTQYF. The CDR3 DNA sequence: TGTGCCAGCAGTGGCGGGCCTGGCACAGATACGCAGTATTTT.

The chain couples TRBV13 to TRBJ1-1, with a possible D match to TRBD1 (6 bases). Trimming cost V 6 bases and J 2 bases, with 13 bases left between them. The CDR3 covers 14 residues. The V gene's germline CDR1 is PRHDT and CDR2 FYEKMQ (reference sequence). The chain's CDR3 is CASRNREGNTEAFF. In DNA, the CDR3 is TGTGCCAGCAGGAACAGGGAAGGAAACACTGAAGCTTTCTTT.

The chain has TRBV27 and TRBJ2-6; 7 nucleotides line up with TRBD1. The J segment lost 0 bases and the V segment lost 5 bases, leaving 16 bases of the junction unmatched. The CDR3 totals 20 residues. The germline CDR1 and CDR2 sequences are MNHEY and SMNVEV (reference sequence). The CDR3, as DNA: TGTGCCAGCAGTCGGGACAGTACCTTAGGGTTTCCCTCTGGGGCCAACGTCCTGACTTTC. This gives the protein CASSRDSTLGFPSGANVLTF.

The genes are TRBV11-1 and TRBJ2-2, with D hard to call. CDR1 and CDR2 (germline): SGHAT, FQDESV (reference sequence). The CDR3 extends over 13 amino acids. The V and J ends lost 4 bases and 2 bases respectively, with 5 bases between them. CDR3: CASSYRNTGELFF. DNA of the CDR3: TGTGCCAGCAGCTATAGAAACACCGGGGAGCTGTTTTTT. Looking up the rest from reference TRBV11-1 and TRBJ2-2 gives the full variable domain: EAEVAQSPRYKITEKSQAVAFWCDPISGHATLYWYRQILGQGPELLVQFQDESVVDDSQLPKDRFSAERLKGVDSTLKIQPAELGDSAMYLCASSYRNTGELFFGEGSRLTVL.

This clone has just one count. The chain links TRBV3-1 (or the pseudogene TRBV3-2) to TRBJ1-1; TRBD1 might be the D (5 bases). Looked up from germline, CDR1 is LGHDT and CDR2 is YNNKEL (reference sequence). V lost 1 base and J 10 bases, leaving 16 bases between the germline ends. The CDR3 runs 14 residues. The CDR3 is CASSQVRGAGLAFF. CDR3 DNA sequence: TGTGCCAGCAGCCAAGTTCGGGGCGCGGGGTTAGCTTTCTTT.

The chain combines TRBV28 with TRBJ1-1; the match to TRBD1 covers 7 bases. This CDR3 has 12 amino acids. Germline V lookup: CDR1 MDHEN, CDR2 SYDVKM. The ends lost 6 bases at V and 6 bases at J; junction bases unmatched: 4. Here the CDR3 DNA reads TGTGCCAGCAGGGACAGGTGGGCTGAAGCTTTCTTT. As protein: CASRDRWAEAFF.

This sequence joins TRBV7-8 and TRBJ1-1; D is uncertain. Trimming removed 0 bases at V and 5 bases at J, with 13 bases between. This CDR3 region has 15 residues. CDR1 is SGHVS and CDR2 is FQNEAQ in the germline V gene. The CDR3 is CASSLAIDLRTEAFF. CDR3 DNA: TGTGCCAGCAGCTTAGCAATAGACCTAAGGACTGAAGCTTTCTTT.

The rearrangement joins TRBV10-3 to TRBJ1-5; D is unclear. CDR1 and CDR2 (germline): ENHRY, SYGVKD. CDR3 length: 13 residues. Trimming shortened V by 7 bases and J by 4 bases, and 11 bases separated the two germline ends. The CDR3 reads CAINGNSNQPQHF. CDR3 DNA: TGTGCCATCAACGGGAACAGTAATCAGCCCCAGCATTTT.

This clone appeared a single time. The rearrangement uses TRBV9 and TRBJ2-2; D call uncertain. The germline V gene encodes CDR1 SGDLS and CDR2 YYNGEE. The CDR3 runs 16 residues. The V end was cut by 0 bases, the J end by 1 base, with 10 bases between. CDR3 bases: TGTGCCAGCAGCGTAGATTATGGGCAGAACACCGGGGAGCTGTTTTTT. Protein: CASSVDYGQNTGELFF.

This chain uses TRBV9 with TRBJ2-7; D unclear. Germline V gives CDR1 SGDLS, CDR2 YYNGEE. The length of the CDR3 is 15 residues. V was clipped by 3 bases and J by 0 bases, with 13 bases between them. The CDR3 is CASSARPSGSYEQYF. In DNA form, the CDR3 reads TGTGCCAGCAGCGCCCGTCCATCCGGCTCCTACGAGCAGTACTTC. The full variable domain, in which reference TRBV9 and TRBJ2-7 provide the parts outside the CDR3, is DSGVTQTPKHLITATGQRVTLRCSPRSGDLSVYWYQQSLDQGLQFLIQYYNGEERAKGNILERFSAQQFPDLHSELNLSSLELGDSALYFCASSARPSGSYEQYFGPGTRLTVT.

The CDR3 sequence: CASGQSSARTDTQYF. In DNA, the CDR3 is TGTGCCAGCGGACAATCTAGCGCCCGCACAGATACGCAGTATTTT. This chain uses TRBV3-1 (or the pseudogene TRBV3-2) with TRBJ2-3, with D maybe TRBD2 (6 bases). CDR1 is LGHDT and CDR2 is YNNKEL in the germline V gene (reference sequence). Trimming took 8 bases from V and 1 from J, leaving 16 bases between them. This CDR3 has 15 residues.

The CDR3 coding sequence is TGTGCCAGCAGCTCCCCTCGTCGGACAGGGGGCGGCTACACCTTC. This gives the protein CASSSPRRTGGGYTF. This chain uses TRBV9 with TRBJ1-2; 11 bases fit TRBD1. J lost 8 bases, V lost 4 bases, and 10 bases had no gene match. Germline V lookup: CDR1 SGDLS, CDR2 YYNGEE. CDR3 length: 15 amino acids. Drawing the rest from reference TRBV9 and TRBJ1-2, the complete variable domain is DSGVTQTPKHLITATGQRVTLRCSPRSGDLSVYWYQQSLDQGLQFLIQYYNGEERAKGNILERFSAQQFPDLHSELNLSSLELGDSALYFCASSSPRRTGGGYTFGSGTRLTVV.

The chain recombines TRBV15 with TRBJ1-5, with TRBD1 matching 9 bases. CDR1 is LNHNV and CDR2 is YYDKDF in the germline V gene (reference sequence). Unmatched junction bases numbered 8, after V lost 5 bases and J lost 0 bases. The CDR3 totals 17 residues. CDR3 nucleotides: TGTGCCACCAGCGACAGGGGGGGGTCGCATAGCAATCAGCCCCAGCATTTT. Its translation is CATSDRGGSHSNQPQHF.

The CDR3 here is CSVTGTDGEKLFF. For the CDR3, the DNA is TGCAGCGTGACCGGGACAGACGGTGAAAAACTGTTTTTT. V usage is TRBV29-1 and J usage is TRBJ1-4; 7 bases are a match to TRBD1. This CDR3 has 13 amino acids. The V gene end was trimmed by 6 bases and the J gene end by 7 bases; junction bases not matched to a gene: 8. Germline loops: CDR1 SQVTM, CDR2 ANQGSEA.

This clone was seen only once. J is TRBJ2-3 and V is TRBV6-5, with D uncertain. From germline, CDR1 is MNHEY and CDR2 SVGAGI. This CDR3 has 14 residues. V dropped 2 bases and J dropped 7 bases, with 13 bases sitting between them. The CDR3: CASSYRLDAHTQYF. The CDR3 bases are TGTGCCAGCAGTTACCGCCTAGATGCACATACGCAGTATTTT.